This T cell receptor beta chain was identified in a study of blood T cell repertoires in COVID-19. CDR1 and CDR2 (germline): LGHDT, YNNKEL (reference sequence). The ends lost 6 bases at V and 0 bases at J; junction bases unmatched: 10. The CDR3 loop spans 17 amino acids. Clones were sequenced by immunoSEQ multiplex PCR, and TCRdb holds only the in-frame ones, with some missing. The sample lists around 220,000 clones; 75% to 95% were seen once. The TCR was taken from a woman younger than 30 who had recovered from COVID-19. The sample consisted of PBMCs or T cells enriched from blood (not recorded which). The chain employs TRBV3-1 (or the pseudogene TRBV3-2) and TRBJ2-1; 8 nucleotides align to TRBD2. In DNA form, the CDR3 reads TGTGCCAGCAGTCGCCCGGTAGCGGGAATCTCCTACAATGAGCAGTTCTTC. Its protein product is CASSRPVAGISYNEQFF.